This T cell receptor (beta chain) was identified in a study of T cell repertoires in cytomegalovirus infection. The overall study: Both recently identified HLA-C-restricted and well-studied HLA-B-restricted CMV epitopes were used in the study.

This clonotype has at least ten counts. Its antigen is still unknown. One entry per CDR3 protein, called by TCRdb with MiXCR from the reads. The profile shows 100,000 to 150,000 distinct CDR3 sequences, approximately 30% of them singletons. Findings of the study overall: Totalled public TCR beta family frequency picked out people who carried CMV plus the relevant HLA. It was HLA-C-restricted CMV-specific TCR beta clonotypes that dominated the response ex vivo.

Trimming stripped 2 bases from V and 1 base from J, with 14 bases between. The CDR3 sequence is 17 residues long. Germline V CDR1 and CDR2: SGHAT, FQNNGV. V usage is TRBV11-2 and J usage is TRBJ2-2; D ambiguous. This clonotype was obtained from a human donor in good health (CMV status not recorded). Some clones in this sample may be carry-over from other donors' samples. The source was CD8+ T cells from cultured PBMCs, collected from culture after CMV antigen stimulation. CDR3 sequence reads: CASSLTSAVLNTGELFF. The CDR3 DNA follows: TGTGCCAGCAGCTTAACCTCCGCGGTTCTGAACACCGGGGAGCTGTTTTTT.